This T cell receptor (beta chain) comes out of a study of shared clonotypes between healthy human individuals. The overall study: Ranging from 18 to 49 in age, donors were two women and three men.

Only in-frame clones appear in the TCRdb table, and some are missing; sequencing was by immunoSEQ multiplex PCR. The table has about 690,000 clones, around 91% seen once. The germline V gene has CDR1 SGDLS and CDR2 YYNGEE. Trimming cost V 0 bases and J 7 bases, with 14 bases left between them. The CDR3 extends over 16 amino acids. The genes are TRBV9 and TRBJ1-6, with D possibly TRBD1 on 6 matching bases. This clonotype originated in a man younger than 35 in good health. Some clones in this sample may be carry-over from other donors' samples. Sequencing was carried out using memory CD8+ T cells from PBMCs. Subset in this sample: CD45RO+ cells pooled with CCR7-negative TemRA cells. The DNA of the CDR3 is TGTGCCAGCAGCGTAGAGGGGGGACACACCAATTCACCCCTCCACTTT. Translating gives CASSVEGGHTNSPLHF.